This T cell receptor beta chain emerged from a study of T cell repertoires in ileal Crohn's disease. Study-level background: All patients had surgery for stricturing (approximately 61%) or penetrating (roughly 39%) disease. Study results and caveats: Clonality above 26.8% at surgery always came with endoscopic recurrence.

The protocol was immunoSEQ multiplex PCR, while the TCRdb copy is restricted to in-frame clones and leaves out a portion. The top ten hold approximately 8.3% of the sample, which has around 1,700 clones, roughly four fifths seen once. Losses at the gene ends were 8 bases for V and 2 bases for J; bases not matched to a gene: 1. This CDR3 has 14 residues. Germline values: CDR1 WSHSY, CDR2 SAAADI. Worth noting for this clone: Its antigen remains unknown.

Source material: ileal tissue. This TCR was recovered from an adult with Crohn's disease. V is TRBV10-2 and J is TRBJ2-6, with 9 bases lining up with TRBD1. The CDR3 sequence: CASGTGTGANVLTF. The CDR3 region has the DNA TGCGCCAGCGGGACAGGGACTGGGGCCAACGTCCTGACTTTC.